Following are 28 T cell receptor beta chains from one sample sequenced in a study of T cell responses to AZD1222 COVID-19 vaccine. The data were produced by immunoSEQ multiplex PCR, yet TCRdb's version contains in-frame clones alone and is incomplete. This table holds under 95,000 clones, around 88% found once. The source was peripheral blood, collected 28 days after the second AZD1222 dose. The origin of the receptors is an adult who received the AZD1222 COVID-19 vaccine.

The chain is built from TRBV6-4 and TRBJ1-1; 8 bases map to TRBD1. The CDR3 covers 16 residues. Germline V CDR1 and CDR2: MRHNA, SNTAGT. V dropped 7 bases and J dropped 6; count of bases not matched to a gene: 16. The CDR3 here is CASTNPGQDVSSEAFF. CDR3 sequence (DNA): TGTGCCAGCACCAACCCGGGACAGGACGTGAGTTCTGAAGCTTTCTTT.

V usage is TRBV20-1 and J usage is TRBJ2-5; D perhaps matches TRBD1 (6 bases). Germline V gives CDR1 DFQATT, CDR2 SNEGSKA (reference sequence). V shed 3 bases and J shed 2 bases, with 13 bases lying between them. The CDR3 contains 14 residues. The CDR3 loop reads CSASGETGQETQYF. Written as DNA, the CDR3 is TGCAGTGCTAGTGGAGAGACAGGACAAGAGACCCAGTACTTC.

The rearrangement joins TRBV2 to TRBJ1-5, with D unresolved. The V gene lost 6 bases and the J gene lost 4 bases, with 10 bases spanning the gap. The V gene's germline CDR1 is SNHLY and CDR2 FYNNEI. The CDR3 contains 13 residues. The CDR3 nucleotides read TGTGCCAGCAGACGAGGAGTAAATCAGCCCCAGCATTTT. It encodes CASRRGVNQPQHF.

The gene calls are TRBV29-1 and TRBJ2-2; D assignment may be TRBD1 or TRBD2 (5 bases each). CDR1 SQVTM and CDR2 ANQGSEA come from the germline V gene. The V end lost 7 bases, the J end lost 0 bases, and 12 bases lay between the germline ends. The CDR3 is 14 amino acids. The CDR3 DNA is TGCAGCGCCGCCTGGGGGTCGAACACCGGGGAGCTGTTTTTT. Its protein is CSAAWGSNTGELFF.

The chain uses TRBV10-3 and TRBJ1-5; a possible D gene is TRBD1 (6 bases). The germline CDR1 and CDR2 sequences are ENHRY and SYGVKD. The CDR3 runs 14 residues. Trimming shortened V by 5 bases and J by 6 bases, and 14 bases separated the two germline ends. The CDR3 DNA sequence: TGTGCCATCAGTCAGGGGCAGGTAGGTCAGCCCCAGCATTTT. Its translation is CAISQGQVGQPQHF.

This sequence joins TRBV19 and TRBJ1-4; D is undetermined. The length of the CDR3 is 13 residues. Germline values: CDR1 LNHDA, CDR2 SQIVND (reference sequence). Trimming took off 9 bases at V and 2 bases at J, with 10 bases between the two ends. CDR3 residues: CASLGDTNEKLFF. CDR3 in DNA: TGTGCCAGCCTGGGAGACACTAATGAAAAACTGTTTTTT.

The CDR3 is CASSKSTGGLNTEAFF. The CDR3 coding sequence is TGTGCCAGCAGCAAATCTACTGGGGGGTTAAACACTGAAGCTTTCTTT. J is TRBJ1-1 and V is TRBV5-4; D may be TRBD1 (5 bases). This CDR3 is 16 amino acids long. Per germline, CDR1 SGHNT and CDR2 YYREEE (reference sequence). The germline V and J ends were trimmed by 4 bases and 2 bases, with 18 bases remaining between them.

V is TRBV28 and J is TRBJ2-7; D uncertain. Trimming removed 6 bases from V and 3 bases from J, with 6 bases in between. This CDR3 region has 11 residues. In germline, CDR1 is MDHEN, CDR2 SYDVKM. The CDR3 DNA reads TGTGCCAGCAGCTCGGACTACGAGCAGTACTTC. Translation gives CASSSDYEQYF.

This clone appeared a few times. The chain links TRBV5-1 to TRBJ1-2, with D tentatively TRBD1 (6 bases). Trimming cost V 6 bases and J 1 base, with 13 bases left between them. The V gene's germline CDR1 is SGHRS and CDR2 YFSETQ. CDR3 length equals 14 residues. CDR3 nucleotide sequence: TGCGCCAGCACCACGGAGGGGGATAACTATGGCTACACCTTC. Translated: CASTTEGDNYGYTF.

The V call is TRBV6-4, the J call TRBJ2-3; either TRBD1 or TRBD2 may supply D (7 bases each). Germline-derived CDR1 and CDR2 are MRHNA and SNTAGT. V gave up 6 bases and J gave up 6 bases, with 10 bases separating them. The CDR3 has 12 residues. The CDR3 DNA is TGTGCCAGCAGCCAGGGGGGGGATACGCAGTATTTT. Its protein product is CASSQGGDTQYF.

In the case of this clone: The sample contains more than one DNA sequence encoding this CDR3. The J gene is TRBJ1-1, the V gene TRBV19, with D unclear. This CDR3 spans 12 amino acids. Germline lookup yields CDR1 LNHDA and CDR2 SQIVND (reference sequence). The V end was cut by 8 bases, the J end by 0 bases, with 7 bases between. The CDR3 loop reads CASRVLNTEAFF. As DNA, the CDR3 is TGTGCCAGTCGGGTACTGAACACTGAAGCTTTCTTT.

The chain employs TRBV19 and TRBJ1-2; TRBD1 might be the D (6 bases). The germline V gene has CDR1 LNHDA and CDR2 SQIVND (reference sequence). The CDR3 loop spans 15 amino acids. V shed 4 bases and J shed 0 bases, with 12 bases lying between them. CDR3 nucleotide sequence: TGTGCCAGTAGTAAAACGGACAGTTCTAACTATGGCTACACCTTC. This sequence encodes CASSKTDSSNYGYTF.

The rearrangement joins TRBV30 to TRBJ2-5; 8 nucleotides match TRBD1. Germline V lookup: CDR1 GTSNPN, CDR2 SVGIG (reference sequence). This CDR3 contains 15 residues. The ends lost 1 base at V and 2 bases at J; junction bases unmatched: 6. This chain's CDR3 is CAWSARGTGQETQYF. CDR3 DNA sequence: TGTGCCTGGAGTGCACGAGGGACAGGACAAGAGACCCAGTACTTC. The complete variable domain, with remaining parts taken from reference TRBV30 and TRBJ2-5, reads SQTIHQWPATLVQPVGSPLSLECTVEGTSNPNLYWYRQAAGRGLQLLFYSVGIGQISSEVPQNLSASRPQDRQFILSSKKLLLSDSGFYLCAWSARGTGQETQYFGPGTRLLVL.

This chain joins TRBV7-2 and TRBJ1-6; D not resolved. V gave up 3 bases and J gave up 8 bases, with 11 bases separating them. Germline-derived CDR1 and CDR2 are SGHTA and FQGNSA. This CDR3 is built from 14 residues. The CDR3 region is CASSFANLDSPLHF. CDR3 nucleotide sequence: TGTGCCAGCAGCTTTGCCAACTTGGATTCACCCCTCCACTTT. The full variable domain, with the rest looked up from reference TRBV7-2 and TRBJ1-6, is GAGVSQSPSNKVTEKGKDVELRCDPISGHTALYWYRQSLGQGLEFLIYFQGNSAPDKSGLPSDRFSAERTGGSVSTLTIQRTQQEDSAVYLCASSFANLDSPLHFGNGTRLTVT.

V is TRBV6-2 or TRBV6-3 and J is TRBJ1-6; possible D gene TRBD1, 6 bases. This CDR3 has 13 residues. Germline CDR1 is MNHEY and CDR2 is SVGEGT. Trimming removed 5 bases at V and 9 bases at J, with 11 bases between. Here the CDR3 DNA reads TGTGCCAGCAGTATCAGGGGAGGTTCACCCCTCCACTTT. Translation: CASSIRGGSPLHF.

This clone was counted once. The V gene is TRBV7-3, the J gene TRBJ2-5; tentatively, D is TRBD1 or TRBD2 (5 bases each). In germline, CDR1 is SGHTA, CDR2 FQGTGA. V dropped 2 bases and J dropped 6 bases, with 13 bases sitting between them. The CDR3 covers 14 residues. The CDR3 nucleotides read TGTGCCAGCAGCTTATCCAGGGACGGGAAGACCCAGTACTTC. Its translation is CASSLSRDGKTQYF.

The rearrangement joins TRBV2 to TRBJ1-2; no reliable D call. Germline CDR1 is SNHLY and CDR2 is FYNNEI. V lost 4 bases to trimming and J lost 4 bases, with 13 bases between them. The CDR3 is 14 amino acids. CDR3 coding DNA: TGTGCCAGCAGTGGGCAGGATCTGTCCTATGGCTACACCTTC. Protein: CASSGQDLSYGYTF.

The rearrangement links TRBV5-1 to TRBJ1-4; TRBD1 agrees at 8 bases. CDR3 length equals 15 residues. Germline values: CDR1 SGHRS, CDR2 YFSETQ. J gave up 5 bases and V 4 bases, and 7 bases lay outside the gene matches. This CDR3 is CASSTIGTGNEKLFF. The CDR3 nucleotides are TGCGCCAGCAGCACTATCGGGACAGGCAATGAAAAACTGTTTTTT.

The genes are TRBV4-3 and TRBJ2-7; tentatively, D is TRBD1 (6 bases). V was clipped by 3 bases and J by 7 bases, with 22 bases between them. This CDR3 region has 16 residues. Germline assignment: CDR1 LGHNA and CDR2 YSLEER. Written as DNA, the CDR3 is TGCGCCAGCAGCCATACCCCGACAGGCATTGGGGAGGAGCAGTACTTC. Its translation: CASSHTPTGIGEEQYF.

This sequence joins TRBV4-2 and TRBJ1-3, with D tentatively TRBD1 (5 bases). This CDR3 contains 15 residues. V lost 8 bases and J 7 bases, leaving 21 bases between the germline ends. Germline CDR1 reads LGHNA; CDR2 reads YNFKEQ. The CDR3 loop is CASAPTTAPDNTIYF. CDR3 DNA sequence: TGTGCCAGCGCACCAACGACAGCTCCGGACAACACCATATATTTT.

CDR3 nucleotides: TGTGCCAGCAGTGAAGCGCCCAATTCACCCCTCCACTTT. Its translation: CASSEAPNSPLHF. The chain is built from TRBV2 and TRBJ1-6; D gene unclear. This CDR3 has 13 residues. Germline CDR1 SNHLY, CDR2 FYNNEI. V dropped 0 bases and J dropped 7 bases, with 4 bases sitting between them.

The chain links TRBV3-1 (or the pseudogene TRBV3-2) to TRBJ2-7; D is ambiguous. Germline CDR1 reads LGHDT; CDR2 reads YNNKEL (reference sequence). This CDR3 region has 8 residues. V lost 8 bases to trimming and J lost 4 bases, with 0 bases between them. CDR3: CASYEQYF. In DNA, the CDR3 is TGTGCCAGCTACGAGCAGTACTTC.

J is TRBJ2-2 and V is TRBV5-1, with no clear D. Per germline, CDR1 SGHRS and CDR2 YFSETQ. This CDR3 is built from 17 residues. The V gene lost 4 bases and the J gene lost 6 bases, with 22 bases spanning the gap. This chain's CDR3 is CASSPRVVGLGSGELFF. The CDR3 bases are TGCGCCAGCAGCCCCCGGGTGGTAGGGCTTGGGTCCGGGGAGCTGTTTTTT.

The chain joins TRBV4-3 to TRBJ1-4; D not certain. The CDR3 loop spans 18 amino acids. Per germline, CDR1 LGHNA and CDR2 YSLEER. With 0 bases removed from V and 3 bases from J, the gap between germline ends came to 17 bases. The CDR3 spells CASSQDPPHLGANEKLFF. The CDR3 region has the DNA TGCGCCAGCAGCCAAGATCCCCCGCACCTCGGGGCTAATGAAAAACTGTTTTTT.

The rearrangement uses TRBV27 and TRBJ1-5; 7 bases match TRBD1. This CDR3 has 16 amino acids. V lost 2 bases and J lost 4; bases outside the gene matches: 8. The germline V gene encodes CDR1 MNHEY and CDR2 SMNVEV (reference sequence). The CDR3 nucleotides read TGTGCCAGCAGTTTAGAATGGGTCAGGGGGAATCAGCCCCAGCATTTT. Protein sequence: CASSLEWVRGNQPQHF.

The CDR3 DNA sequence: TGTGCCAGCAGCTTCCCATCGGGACGTGAAGCTTTCTTT. Protein sequence: CASSFPSGREAFF. The chain links TRBV7-2 to TRBJ1-1; D is possibly TRBD1 (5 bases). Per germline, CDR1 SGHTA and CDR2 FQGNSA. The CDR3 has 13 residues. The V and J ends lost 3 bases and 7 bases respectively, with 12 bases between them.

The chain employs TRBV5-4 and TRBJ2-3; the D is unclear. The CDR3 runs to 13 residues. The V end was cut by 4 bases, the J end by 0 bases, with 6 bases between. The germline V gene has CDR1 SGHNT and CDR2 YYREEE (reference sequence). CDR3 protein: CASSVTSTDTQYF. The CDR3 DNA reads as TGTGCCAGCAGCGTGACTAGCACAGATACGCAGTATTTT.

This chain joins TRBV28 and TRBJ2-7; D is uncertain. Germline V lookup: CDR1 MDHEN, CDR2 SYDVKM. V lost 6 bases to trimming and J lost 7 bases, with 16 bases between them. The CDR3 is made up of 13 amino acids. Written as DNA, the CDR3 is TGTGCCAGCAGGGACCGTAACCTGGGTGAGCAGTACTTC. Amino acid sequence: CASRDRNLGEQYF.